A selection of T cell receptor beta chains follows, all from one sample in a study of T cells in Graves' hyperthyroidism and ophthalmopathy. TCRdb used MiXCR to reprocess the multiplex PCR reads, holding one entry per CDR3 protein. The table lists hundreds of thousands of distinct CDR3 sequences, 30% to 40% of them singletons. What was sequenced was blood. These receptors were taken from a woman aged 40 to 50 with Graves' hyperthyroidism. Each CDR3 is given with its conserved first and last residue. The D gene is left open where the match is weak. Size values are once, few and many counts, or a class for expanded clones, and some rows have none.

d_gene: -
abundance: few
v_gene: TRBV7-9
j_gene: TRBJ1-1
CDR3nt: TGTGCCAGCAGTATCCTGTCAGGGAACACTGAAGCTTTCTTT
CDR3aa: CASSILSGNTEAFF

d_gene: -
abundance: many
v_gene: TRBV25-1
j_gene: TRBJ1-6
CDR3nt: TGTGCCAGCAGGACAGGATCATCCCTCCACTTT
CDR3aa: CASRTGSSLHF

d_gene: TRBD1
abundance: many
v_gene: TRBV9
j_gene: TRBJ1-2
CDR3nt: TGTGCCAGCAGCGCGACAGGGGTCGGCTATGGCTACACCTTC
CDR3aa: CASSATGVGYGYTF

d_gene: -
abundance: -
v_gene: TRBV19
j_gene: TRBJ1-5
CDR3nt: TGTGCCAGTAGTATAGATACTCCAGGGGCTTGGCAGCCCCAGCATTTT
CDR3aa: CASSIDTPGAWQPQHF

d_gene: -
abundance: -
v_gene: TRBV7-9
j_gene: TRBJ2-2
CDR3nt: TGTGCCAGCAGTAAAGCCCCTCCGGGAGTGACCGGGGAGCTGTTTTTT
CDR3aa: CASSKAPPGVTGELFF

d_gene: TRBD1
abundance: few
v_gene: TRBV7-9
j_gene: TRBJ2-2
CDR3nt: TGTGCCAGCAGCCCAAGTGGACAGGCAGCGTCCGGGGAGCTGTTTTTT
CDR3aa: CASSPSGQAASGELFF

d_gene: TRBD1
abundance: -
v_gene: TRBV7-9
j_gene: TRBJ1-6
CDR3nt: TGTGCCAGCAGCCCGACGGACAGGTCTTTCTATAATTCACCCCTCCACTTT
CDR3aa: CASSPTDRSFYNSPLHF

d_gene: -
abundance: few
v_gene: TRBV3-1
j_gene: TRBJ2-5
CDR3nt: TGTGCCAGCAGCCCTACAGGCGGGGGCGCGGAGACCCAGTACTTC
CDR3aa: CASSPTGGGAETQYF

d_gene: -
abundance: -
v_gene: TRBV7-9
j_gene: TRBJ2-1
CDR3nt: TGTGCCAGCACTATCGTGGGGGGCAATGAGCAGTTCTTC
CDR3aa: CASTIVGGNEQFF

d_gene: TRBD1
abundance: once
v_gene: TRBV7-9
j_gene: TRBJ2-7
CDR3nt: TGTGCCAGCAGCAGGACAGGGGGAGCCTACGAGCGGTACTTC
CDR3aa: CASSRTGGAYERYF

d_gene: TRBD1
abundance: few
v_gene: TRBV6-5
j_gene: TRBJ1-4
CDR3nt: TGTGCCAGCAATAAACAGGGGGGAAAACTGTTTTTT
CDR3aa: CASNKQGGKLFF

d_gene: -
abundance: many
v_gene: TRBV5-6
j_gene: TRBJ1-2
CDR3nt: TGTGCCAGCAGCTTGGCCCAGGGGTGGGAAGGCTACACCTTC
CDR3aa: CASSLAQGWEGYTF

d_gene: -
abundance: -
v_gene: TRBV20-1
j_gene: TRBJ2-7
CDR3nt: TGCAGTGCCATAGGGTGGGGGGCCTACGAGCAGTACTTC
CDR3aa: CSAIGWGAYEQYF

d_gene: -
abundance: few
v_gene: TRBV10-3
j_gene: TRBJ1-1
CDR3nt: TGTGCCATCAACCCGGACGGGATCAACACTGAAGCTTTCTTT
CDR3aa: CAINPDGINTEAFF

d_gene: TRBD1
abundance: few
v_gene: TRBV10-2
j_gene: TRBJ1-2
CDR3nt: TGCGCCAGCGGAGGGACAGGGGCTGATGCCTTC
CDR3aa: CASGGTGADAF

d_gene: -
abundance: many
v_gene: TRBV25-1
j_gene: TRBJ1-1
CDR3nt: TGTGCCAGCAGTGAATGGGGGACTCTGAAGAACACTGAAGCTTTCTTT
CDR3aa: CASSEWGTLKNTEAFF

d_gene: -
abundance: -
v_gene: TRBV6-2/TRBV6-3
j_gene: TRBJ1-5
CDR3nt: TGTGCCAGCAGCACCTCTAATCAGCCCCAGCATTTT
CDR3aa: CASSTSNQPQHF

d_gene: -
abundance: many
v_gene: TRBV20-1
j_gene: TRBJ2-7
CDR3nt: TGCAGTGAACAGGGCCACTATTCCTACGAGCAGTACTTC
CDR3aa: CSEQGHYSYEQYF

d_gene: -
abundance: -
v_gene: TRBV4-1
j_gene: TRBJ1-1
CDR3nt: TGCGCCAGCAGCCAAGTGGCCCGAGACGGGAGTGAAGCTTTCTTT
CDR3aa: CASSQVARDGSEAFF

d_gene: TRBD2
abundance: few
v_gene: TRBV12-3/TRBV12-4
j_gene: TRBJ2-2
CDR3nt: TGTGCCAGCAGCAGAGGACTAGCGGGTGGCACCGGGGAGCTGTTTTTT
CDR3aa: CASSRGLAGGTGELFF

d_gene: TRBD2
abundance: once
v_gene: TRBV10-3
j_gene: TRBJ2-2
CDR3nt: TGTGCCAGCAGCCTAAGGTCTAGCGGCGTAACCGGGGAGCTGTTTTTT
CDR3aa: CASSLRSSGVTGELFF

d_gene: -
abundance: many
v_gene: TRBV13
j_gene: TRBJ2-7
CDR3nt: TGTGCCAGCAGCTCGGGGCCGGGGGACGAGCAGTACTTC
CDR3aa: CASSSGPGDEQYF

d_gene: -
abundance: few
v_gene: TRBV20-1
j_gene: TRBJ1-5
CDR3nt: TGCAGTGCCCGATACGGGGGGAATCAGCCCCAGCATTTT
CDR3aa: CSARYGGNQPQHF

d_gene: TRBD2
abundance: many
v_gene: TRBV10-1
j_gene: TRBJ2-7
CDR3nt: TGCGCCAGCAGTGATGCTAGCGGGGGCTACGAGCAGTACTTC
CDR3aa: CASSDASGGYEQYF

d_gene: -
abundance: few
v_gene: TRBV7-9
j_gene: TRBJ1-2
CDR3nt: TGTGCCAGCAGCTTGGGGATTGGACGGGCCGGCTACACCTTC
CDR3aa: CASSLGIGRAGYTF

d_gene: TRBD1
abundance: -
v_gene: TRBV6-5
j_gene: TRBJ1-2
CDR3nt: TGTGCCAGCAGTTTTACAGGGGACTACACCTTC
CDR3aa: CASSFTGDYTF

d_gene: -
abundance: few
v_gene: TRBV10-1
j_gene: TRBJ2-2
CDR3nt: TGCGCCAGCAGTGAAGGATTTGCCGGGGAGCTGTTTTTT
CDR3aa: CASSEGFAGELFF

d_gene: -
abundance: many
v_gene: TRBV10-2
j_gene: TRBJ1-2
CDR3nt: TGCGCCAGCAGTCCCCGCCCGGACTATGGCTACACCTTC
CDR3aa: CASSPRPDYGYTF

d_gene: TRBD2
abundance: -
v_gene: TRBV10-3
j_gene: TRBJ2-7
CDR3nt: TGTGCCACCCGACAGATCGGGGGGAACTACGAGCAGTACTTC
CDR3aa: CATRQIGGNYEQYF

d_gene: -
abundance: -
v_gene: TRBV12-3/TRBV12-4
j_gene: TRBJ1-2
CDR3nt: TGTGCCAGCAGTTACTTCGGAGGCTACACCTTC
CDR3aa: CASSYFGGYTF

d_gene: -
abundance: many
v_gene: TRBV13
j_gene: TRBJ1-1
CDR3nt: TGTGCCAGCAGCCAAAGAGCGCAGTTTGAAGCTTTCTTT
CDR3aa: CASSQRAQFEAFF

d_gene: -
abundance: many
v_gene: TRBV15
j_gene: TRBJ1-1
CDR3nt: TGTGCCACCAGCAGAGACCTCCCAGGGATGAACACTGAAGCTTTCTTT
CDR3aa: CATSRDLPGMNTEAFF

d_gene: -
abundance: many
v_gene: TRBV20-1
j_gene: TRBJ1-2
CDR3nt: TGCAGTGCTAGAGACGGGACCTATGGCTACACCTTC
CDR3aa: CSARDGTYGYTF

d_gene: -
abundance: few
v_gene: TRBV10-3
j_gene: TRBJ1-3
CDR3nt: TGTGCCATCAGTGAGTTCCTGCAGGGATCAGAAAACACCATATATTTT
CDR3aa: CAISEFLQGSENTIYF

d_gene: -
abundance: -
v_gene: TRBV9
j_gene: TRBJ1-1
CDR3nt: TGTGCCAGCAGCGGGGGTAAGGACACTCAAGCTTTCTTT
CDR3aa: CASSGGKDTQAFF

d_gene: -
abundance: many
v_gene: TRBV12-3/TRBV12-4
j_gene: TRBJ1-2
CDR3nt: TGTGCCAGCAGTTATGAGGGGAGAGGCGGCTACACCTTC
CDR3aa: CASSYEGRGGYTF

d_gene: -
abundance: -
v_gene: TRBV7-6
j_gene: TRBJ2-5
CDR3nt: TGTGCCAGCAGTTCGGGGGAGGCCCAGTACTTC
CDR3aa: CASSSGEAQYF

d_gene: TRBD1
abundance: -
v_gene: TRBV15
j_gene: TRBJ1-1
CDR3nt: TGTGCCACCAGCAGAGCTCGGACAGGGGCCGGAGAAACTGAAGCTTTCTTT
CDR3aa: CATSRARTGAGETEAFF

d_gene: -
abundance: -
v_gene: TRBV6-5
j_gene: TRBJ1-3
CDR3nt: TGTGCCAGCAGTTACTCGATATCGGGTACAGGAAACACCATATATTTT
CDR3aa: CASSYSISGTGNTIYF

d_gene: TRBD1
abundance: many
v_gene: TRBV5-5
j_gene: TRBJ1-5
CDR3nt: TGTGCCAGCAGCACCAGGACAGGGGTAGATCAGCCCCAGCATTTT
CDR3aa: CASSTRTGVDQPQHF

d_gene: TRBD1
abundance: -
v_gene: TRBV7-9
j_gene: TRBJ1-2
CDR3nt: TGTGCCAGCAAGAGAGGACAGGGGGTCGACTATGGCTACACCTTC
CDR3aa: CASKRGQGVDYGYTF

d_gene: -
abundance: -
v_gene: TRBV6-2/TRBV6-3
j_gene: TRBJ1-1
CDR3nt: TGTGCCAGTTGGAGGGTGGAGGGAATGAACACTGAAGCTTTCTTT
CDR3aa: CASWRVEGMNTEAFF

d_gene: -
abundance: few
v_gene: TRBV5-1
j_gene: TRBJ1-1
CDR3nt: TGCGCCAGCAGCTTGGGGGGGGGCACGTGGGACACTGAAGCTTTCTTT
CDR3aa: CASSLGGGTWDTEAFF

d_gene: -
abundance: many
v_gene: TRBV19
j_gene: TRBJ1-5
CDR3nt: TGTGCCAGTAACTTGCCCGGAGGACAGCAGCCCCAGCATTTT
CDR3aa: CASNLPGGQQPQHF

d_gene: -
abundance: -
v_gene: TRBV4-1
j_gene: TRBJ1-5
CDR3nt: TGCGCCAGCAGCCATGGGCTATCGGGCAATCAGCCCCAGCATTTT
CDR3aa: CASSHGLSGNQPQHF

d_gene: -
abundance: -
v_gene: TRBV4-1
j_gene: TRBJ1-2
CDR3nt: TGCGCCAGCAGTTACAACACCCAAAGGCGCGCTAACTATGACTACACCTTC
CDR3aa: CASSYNTQRRANYDYTF

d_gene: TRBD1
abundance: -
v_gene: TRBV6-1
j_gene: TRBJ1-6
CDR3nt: TGTGCCAGCAGTTGGACAGGAAATAATTCACCCCTCCACTTT
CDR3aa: CASSWTGNNSPLHF

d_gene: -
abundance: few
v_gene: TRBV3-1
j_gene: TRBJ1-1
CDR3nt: TGTGCCAGCAGCCAATGGAGGGGAATGAACACTGAAGCTTTCTTT
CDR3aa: CASSQWRGMNTEAFF

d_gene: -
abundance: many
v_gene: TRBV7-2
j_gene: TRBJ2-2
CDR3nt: TGTGCCAGCAGCCGCCAGACAGACGACACCGGGGAGCTGTTTTTT
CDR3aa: CASSRQTDDTGELFF

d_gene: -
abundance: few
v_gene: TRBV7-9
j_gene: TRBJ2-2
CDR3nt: -
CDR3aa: CASIEGPSGANVLTFGAGTGELFF

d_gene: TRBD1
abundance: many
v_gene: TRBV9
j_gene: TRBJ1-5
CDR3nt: TGTGCCAGCAGCGAAGGGACAGGGGACAATCAGCCCCAGCATTTT
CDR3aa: CASSEGTGDNQPQHF

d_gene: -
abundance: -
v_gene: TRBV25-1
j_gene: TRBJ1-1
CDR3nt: TGTGCCAGCAGGGAGGGACGCGCTGAAGCTTTCTTT
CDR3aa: CASREGRAEAFF

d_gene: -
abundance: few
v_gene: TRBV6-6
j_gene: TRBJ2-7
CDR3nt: TGTGCCAGCAGTTATTCATCGGGAGAGTTAGCCTACGAGCAGTACTTC
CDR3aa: CASSYSSGELAYEQYF

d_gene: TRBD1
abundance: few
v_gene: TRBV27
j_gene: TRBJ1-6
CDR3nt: TGTGCCAGCAGTTCCCCAGCCAGGGGGCCACGGAATTCACCCCTCCACTTT
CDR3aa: CASSSPARGPRNSPLHF

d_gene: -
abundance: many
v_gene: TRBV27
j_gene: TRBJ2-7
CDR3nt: TGTGCCAGCAGTCGGGGGCGGGGACGCGAGCAGTACTTC
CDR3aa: CASSRGRGREQYF

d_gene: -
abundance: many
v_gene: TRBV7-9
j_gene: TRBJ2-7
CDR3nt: TGTGCCAGCAGCCACCAAGCCAGCTACGAGCAGTACTTC
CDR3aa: CASSHQASYEQYF

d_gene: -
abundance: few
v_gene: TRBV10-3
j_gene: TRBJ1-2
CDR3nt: TGTGCCACCACCCCCGCGCCTTCAGTTATCGGCGGCTACACCTTC
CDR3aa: CATTPAPSVIGGYTF

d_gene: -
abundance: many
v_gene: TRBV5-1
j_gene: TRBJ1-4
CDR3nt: TGCGCCAGCAGCTTTCAAGGTGTCGATCGGGAAAAACTGTTTTTT
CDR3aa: CASSFQGVDREKLFF

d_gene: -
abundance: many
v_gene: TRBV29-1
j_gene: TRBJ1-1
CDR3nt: TGCAGCGTTGAAGACAAGGAAAACAGTCAAGCTTTCTTT
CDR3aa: CSVEDKENSQAFF